The 12 T cell receptor beta chains listed next were all sequenced from one sample in a study of tumor-infiltrating lymphocytes in primary liver carcinoma. Starting material of 450 to 550 ng total RNA yielded TCR beta cDNA via a constant-region primer. It was through three nested multiplex PCR rounds of slightly modified ARM-PCR that TCR beta libraries arose. Two initial PCR rounds of around 10 cycles each paired TRBV1-TRBV30 forward primers with a C-beta reverse primer. Each CDR3 protein is one row after TCRdb ran MiXCR on the multiplex PCR reads. Altogether around 29,000 distinct CDR3 sequences are present, around 70% being singletons, with the ten largest covering more than 30%. Unsorted bulk tissue of roughly 18-32 mg yielded co-extracted RNA and DNA. Sequences were obtained from liver tumor tissue from sampling region 3. Subset indicated: tumor region T3, left-lateral pole. The receptors come from a woman aged 30 to 39 with primary liver carcinoma and hepatitis B virus infection.

With regard to this clonotype: Sequence at one end of the junction differs from germline and may be a read error. V gene TRBV4-1 combines with J gene TRBJ1-1; D uncertain. The CDR3 consists of 15 residues. Per germline, CDR1 MGHRA and CDR2 YSYEKL. CDR3 sequence reads: CASSQNMRETGEAFF. The CDR3 region has the DNA TGCGCCAGCAGCCAAAATATGAGGGAAACTGGCGAAGCTTTCTTC.

As to this clonotype: At one end the junction does not follow the germline gene, possibly because of a read error. The chain has TRBV11-2 and TRBJ2-3, with a possible D match to TRBD2 (5 bases). The CDR3 spans 17 residues. Germline V gene lookup returns CDR1 SGHAT and CDR2 FQNNGV. DNA of the CDR3: TGTGGCAGCAGCTATCGAGGGAGCGTGAGCCTCACAGATATGCAGTATTTT. It specifies CGSSYRGSVSLTDMQYF.

The chain carries TRBV11-3 and TRBJ2-1; TRBD2 aligns across 11 bases. Germline V lookup: CDR1 SGHNT, CDR2 YENEEA. This CDR3 has 17 amino acids. V was pared by 8 bases and J by 9 bases, with 18 bases of the junction left unmatched. The CDR3 DNA reads TGTGCCAGCGGCTCGGGACTAGCGGTAGGTGTCACTCCTGAGCAGTTCTTC. This codes for CASGSGLAVGVTPEQFF.

This clonotype was detected once. The gene calls are TRBV11-3 and TRBJ2-1; 7 bases line up with TRBD2. Germline V lookup: CDR1 SGHNT, CDR2 YENEEA. The CDR3 is 15 residues long. The chain's CDR3 is CASCLGTSGKLEQFF. In DNA form, the CDR3 reads TGTGCAAGCTGCTTAGGAACCAGCGGGAAGCTTGAGCAGTTCTTC. Combining the CDR3 with reference TRBV11-3 and TRBJ2-1 gives the whole variable domain EAGVVQSPRYKIIEKKQPVAFWCNPISGHNTLYWYLQNLGQGPELLIRYENEEAVDDSQLPKDRFSAERLKGVDSTLKIQPAELGDSAVYLCASCLGTSGKLEQFFGPGTRLTVL.

Notes on this clonotype: The junction and the germline gene differ at one end; a read error may be behind it. The chain recombines TRBV10-3 with TRBJ1-1; weak D call: TRBD1 (6 bases). Germline V lookup: CDR1 ENHRY, CDR2 SYGVKD. This CDR3 spans 15 amino acids. The CDR3 protein is CVISTGTTMNTEALF. In DNA, the CDR3 is TGTGTCATCAGTACCGGGACAACCATGAACACTGAAGCTCTCTTT.

This clonotype was detected a few times. The junction and the germline gene differ at one end; a read error may be behind it. The chain carries TRBV4-3 and TRBJ2-7; 7 bases line up with TRBD2. CDR1 is LGHNA, CDR2 YSLEER, per germline. This CDR3 has 18 amino acids. The CDR3 sequence is CASSQTVTGGHISYEQYF. Written as DNA, the CDR3 is TGTGCCAGCAGCCAAACTGTGACGGGGGGTCACATTAGCTACGAGCAGTATTTC.

The chain recombines TRBV13 with TRBJ2-2; no firm D call. The V end lost 3 bases, the J end lost 6 bases, and 11 bases lay between the germline ends. This CDR3 comprises 14 residues. The V gene's germline CDR1 is PRHDT and CDR2 FYEKMQ (reference sequence). The CDR3 sequence is CASSFVKWSGELFF. The CDR3 DNA follows: TGTGCCAGCAGCTTTGTGAAATGGTCCGGGGAGCTGTTTTTT.

This clonotype was recorded a few times. This could be a read error, since a much larger clone is one nucleotide away. The chain recombines TRBV11-2 with TRBJ2-1, with a weak D call TRBD2 (6 bases). The CDR3 is made up of 15 amino acids. The germline V gene encodes CDR1 SGHAT and CDR2 FQNNGV. The CDR3 region is CASNLEGGSIVEQFF. The CDR3 region has the DNA TGTGCCAGCAACTTAGAGGGAGGAAGTATCGTTGAGCAGTTCTTC.

This clonotype is medium-sized by share. The chain is built from TRBV4-3 and TRBJ1-2, with unresolved D. Trimming took off 0 bases at V and 3 bases at J, with 5 bases between the two ends. This CDR3 spans 13 amino acids. Germline CDR1 reads LGHNA; CDR2 reads YSLEER. In DNA, the CDR3 is TGCGCCAGCAGCCAAGAACCGGACTATGGCTACACCTTC. Amino acid sequence: CASSQEPDYGYTF.

This sequence joins TRBV7-8 and TRBJ2-3; D unclear. CDR1 and CDR2 (germline): SGHVS, FQNEAQ. This CDR3 contains 17 residues. The V and J ends lost 11 bases and 2 bases respectively, with 26 bases between them. CDR3 coding DNA: TGTGCCTGCAACTTAGCCGGCCAGCTGGGGAACACAGATACGCAGTATTTT. This encodes CACNLAGQLGNTDTQYF.

The V call is TRBV28, the J call TRBJ2-1; D could derive from TRBD1 or TRBD2 (5 bases each). The germline CDR1 and CDR2 sequences are MDHEN and SYDVKM. V lost 9 bases and J lost 3, with 24 bases in between. There are 17 residues in the CDR3. CDR3 nucleotide sequence: TGTGCCAGTAGGTCACCGTTGGGGACCAGCTTCTACAATGAGCAGTTCTTC. This translates into CASRSPLGTSFYNEQFF.

Turning to this clonotype: A read error is likely, as this CDR3 ends without the conserved phenylalanine or tryptophan. The rearrangement links TRBV28 to TRBJ2-7, with 12 positions matching TRBD1. Looked up from germline, CDR1 is MDHEN and CDR2 is SYDVKM. The length of the CDR3 is 15 residues. CDR3 DNA sequence: TGTGCCAGCAGTTCAGCCGGGACAGGGGGCTACGTGCAGTACCTC. Translating gives CASSSAGTGGYVQYL.